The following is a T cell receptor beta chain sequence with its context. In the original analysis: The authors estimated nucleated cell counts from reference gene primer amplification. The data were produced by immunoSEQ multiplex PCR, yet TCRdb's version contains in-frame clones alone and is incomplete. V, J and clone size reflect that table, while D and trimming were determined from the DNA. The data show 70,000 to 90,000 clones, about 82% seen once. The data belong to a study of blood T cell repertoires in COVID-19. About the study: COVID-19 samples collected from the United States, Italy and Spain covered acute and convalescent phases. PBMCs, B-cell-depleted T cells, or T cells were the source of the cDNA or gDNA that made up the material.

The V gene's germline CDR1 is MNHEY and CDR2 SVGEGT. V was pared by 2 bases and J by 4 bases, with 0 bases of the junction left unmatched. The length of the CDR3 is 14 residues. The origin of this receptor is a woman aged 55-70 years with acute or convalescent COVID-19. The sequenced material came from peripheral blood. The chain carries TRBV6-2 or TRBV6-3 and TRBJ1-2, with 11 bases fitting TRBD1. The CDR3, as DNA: TGTGCCAGCAGTTACGGGACAGGGGGCTATGGCTACACCTTC. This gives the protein CASSYGTGGYGYTF.